The 8 T cell receptor beta chains below were found in one sample sequenced in a study of blood T cell repertoires in COVID-19. The table came from immunoSEQ multiplex PCR; TCRdb's copy has only in-frame clones and leaves some out. The sample has 120,000 or so clones, approximately 88% seen once. The specimen was peripheral blood. Receptor source: a woman aged 25 to 39 who had recovered from COVID-19.

This chain joins TRBV6-2 or TRBV6-3 and TRBJ2-7; the match to TRBD2 covers 7 bases. CDR3 length: 13 amino acids. CDR1 and CDR2 (germline): MNHEY, SVGEGT. The V segment lost 2 bases and the J segment 2 bases; nucleotides outside the gene matches: 0. CDR3 nucleotide sequence: TGTGCCAGCAGTTACGGGACTACCTACGAGCAGTACTTC. The encoded protein is CASSYGTTYEQYF.

The chain combines TRBV4-1 with TRBJ2-7, with TRBD1 identical over 9 bases. This CDR3 is 14 amino acids long. V was pared by 4 bases and J by 1 base, with 2 bases of the junction left unmatched. CDR1 MGHRA and CDR2 YSYEKL come from the germline V gene. CDR3 bases: TGCGCCAGCAGCCGAGGACAGGGGTCCTACGAGCAGTACTTC. Protein sequence: CASSRGQGSYEQYF.

The chain employs TRBV13 and TRBJ2-7; D possibly corresponds to TRBD1 (7 bases). The germline CDR1 and CDR2 sequences are PRHDT and FYEKMQ (reference sequence). Trimming cost V 5 bases and J 2 bases, with 16 bases left between them. CDR3 length: 15 residues. This CDR3 reads CASSVQGTPTYEQYF. The CDR3 nucleotides are TGTGCCAGCAGCGTACAGGGGACTCCCACCTACGAGCAGTACTTC.

This sequence joins TRBV5-4 and TRBJ2-5, with TRBD2 matching over 11 bases. Germline lookup yields CDR1 SGHNT and CDR2 YYREEE (reference sequence). V was pared by 1 base and J by 1 base, with 6 bases of the junction left unmatched. The CDR3 spans 17 residues. CDR3 in amino acids: CASSLSVLAGVQETQYF. DNA for the CDR3: TGTGCCAGCAGCTTGAGCGTACTAGCGGGAGTCCAAGAGACCCAGTACTTC.

The table lists this clone with a count of one. The chain has TRBV3-1 (or the pseudogene TRBV3-2) and TRBJ2-3; TRBD2 agrees at 13 bases. The germline CDR1 and CDR2 sequences are LGHDT and YNNKEL (reference sequence). The trim removed 4 bases at V and 2 bases at J, leaving 3 bases unmatched. CDR3 length: 16 amino acids. The CDR3 spells CASSPLAGGDTDTQYF. The DNA for the CDR3 is TGTGCCAGCAGCCCACTAGCGGGGGGGGACACAGATACGCAGTATTTT.

The chain couples TRBV12-2 to TRBJ1-6; the D segment call TRBD1 is taken from the table without a DNA check. TRBV12-2 is a pseudogene. The CDR3 loop spans 18 amino acids. The CDR3 sequence: CASRRRGTGSSYNSPLHF. In DNA, the CDR3 is TGTGCAAGTCGCAGAAGGGGGACAGGGAGCTCCTATAATTCACCCCTCCACTTT.

J is TRBJ2-1 and V is TRBV12-3 or TRBV12-4; D call uncertain. This CDR3 has 11 amino acids. The V gene lost 7 bases and the J gene lost 4 bases, with 5 bases spanning the gap. This chain's CDR3 is CASTSYNEQFF. Written as DNA, the CDR3 is TGTGCCAGCACTTCGTACAATGAGCAGTTCTTC.

This chain joins TRBV19 and TRBJ2-2, with 7 bases that match TRBD1. V shed 3 bases, J shed 3 bases, and the junction held 10 bases outside the gene matches. The CDR3 contains 17 residues. Germline V gives CDR1 LNHDA, CDR2 SQIVND (reference sequence). The CDR3: CASSMNRGSWDTGELFF. The CDR3 coding sequence is TGTGCCAGTAGTATGAACAGGGGTAGTTGGGACACCGGGGAGCTGTTTTTT. The whole variable domain, filled in from reference TRBV19 and TRBJ2-2, reads DGGITQSPKYLFRKEGQNVTLSCEQNLNHDAMYWYRQDPGQGLRLIYYSQIVNDFQKGDIAEGYSVSREKKESFPLTVTSAQKNPTAFYLCASSMNRGSWDTGELFFGEGSRLTVL.